The 29 T cell receptor beta chains in this list originate from one sample, sequenced in a study of T-cell memory formation after mild COVID-19. Using its own MiXCR run on the 5' RACE reads, TCRdb lists one record per CDR3 protein. Of about 470,000 distinct CDR3 sequences in the sample, about 18% were seen once. The specimen was PBMCs or a T cell subset sorted from them (not recorded which). The receptor source for this set is an adult woman who had mild COVID-19 (a few samples of this study predate the infection). Cell type and time point are not known.

There are a few counts of this clonotype. The V gene is TRBV4-3, the J gene TRBJ2-7; 8 bases are shared with TRBD1. V lost 1 base, J lost 0 bases, and 2 bases stayed unmatched. CDR1 is LGHNA, CDR2 YSLEER, per germline. The CDR3 is made up of 15 amino acids. CDR3 in amino acids: CASSQGTGSSYEQYF. The DNA for the CDR3 is TGCGCCAGCAGCCAAGGGACAGGGAGCTCCTACGAGCAGTACTTC.

This chain joins TRBV25-1 and TRBJ1-2, with 10 bases matching TRBD1. V was clipped by 4 bases and J by 8 bases; unmatched bases: 7. Germline V lookup: CDR1 MGHDK, CDR2 SYGVNS. The CDR3 runs to 14 residues. The CDR3 coding sequence is TGTGCCAGCAGTGGTTGGACAGGGGGAGGGGGCTACACCTTC. It codes for CASSGWTGGGGYTF.

This clonotype has a count of ten or more. The chain links TRBV18 to TRBJ2-1; TRBD2 agrees at 11 bases. The CDR3 contains 15 residues. The V segment lost 2 bases and the J segment 7 bases; nucleotides outside the gene matches: 4. The germline gives CDR1 KGHSH, CDR2 LQKENI. The CDR3 is CASSPGTSGTNEQFF. CDR3 coding DNA: TGTGCCAGCTCACCAGGGACTAGCGGTACTAATGAGCAGTTCTTC.

This clonotype was recorded a few times. The V call is TRBV20-1, the J call TRBJ1-1; tentative D call: TRBD1 (6 bases). CDR3 length: 15 residues. Germline CDR1 is DFQATT and CDR2 is SNEGSKA (reference sequence). V lost 0 bases and J 3 bases, leaving 14 bases between the germline ends. The CDR3 sequence: CSARDRTVPYTEAFF. Written as DNA, the CDR3 is TGCAGTGCTAGAGATAGGACAGTCCCATACACTGAAGCTTTCTTT.

This clonotype showed up many times. The genes are TRBV20-1 and TRBJ1-5, with a tentative D call TRBD1 (5 bases). From germline, CDR1 is DFQATT and CDR2 SNEGSKA (reference sequence). The V gene lost 6 bases and the J gene lost 1 base, with 13 bases spanning the gap. The CDR3 loop spans 14 amino acids. The CDR3 loop is CSAATVGSNQPQHF. Written as DNA, the CDR3 is TGCAGTGCGGCGACAGTGGGAAGCAATCAGCCCCAGCATTTT.

This clonotype showed up many times. The chain has TRBV7-2 and TRBJ2-1; 11 bases fit TRBD2. This CDR3 contains 17 residues. In germline, CDR1 is SGHTA, CDR2 FQGNSA. The trim removed 5 bases at V and 9 bases at J, leaving 15 bases unmatched. This CDR3 is CASSPGGPSGRRGEQFF. CDR3 DNA: TGTGCCAGCAGCCCCGGGGGGCCTAGCGGGAGGCGAGGTGAGCAGTTCTTC. The full variable domain, rest sourced from reference TRBV7-2 and TRBJ2-1, is GAGVSQSPSNKVTEKGKDVELRCDPISGHTALYWYRQSLGQGLEFLIYFQGNSAPDKSGLPSDRFSAERTGGSVSTLTIQRTQQEDSAVYLCASSPGGPSGRRGEQFFGPGTRLTVL.

The CDR3 region is CASTSHRSEQFF. CDR3 DNA sequence: TGCGCCAGCACCTCCCACCGGAGTGAGCAGTTCTTC. The rearrangement links TRBV4-1 to TRBJ2-1; D remains unclear. Germline CDR1 is MGHRA and CDR2 is YSYEKL. Trimming left V 7 bases short and J 9 bases short, with 13 bases between. The CDR3 runs 12 residues.

This clonotype was seen at least ten times. The chain links TRBV12-3 or TRBV12-4 to TRBJ2-7; TRBD2 might be the D (5 bases). The CDR3 consists of 15 residues. Trimming removed 3 bases at V and 0 bases at J, with 12 bases between. CDR3 bases: TGTGCCAGCAGTTTCTCGGGGATGATCTCCTACGAGCAGTACTTC. Its protein product is CASSFSGMISYEQYF.

This chain joins TRBV29-1 and TRBJ1-2; D may be TRBD1 (5 bases). The CDR3 covers 11 residues. V lost 5 bases and J lost 6, with 10 bases in between. The germline CDR1 and CDR2 sequences are SQVTM and ANQGSEA. The CDR3 bases are TGCAGCGTTCAGGGCGGGCATGGCTACACCTTC. It codes for CSVQGGHGYTF.

This clonotype has a handful of counts. This chain joins TRBV2 and TRBJ2-1; D might be TRBD1 or TRBD2, each matching 5 bases. V lost 6 bases, J lost 4 bases, and 16 bases lay in between. CDR3 length equals 15 residues. In germline, CDR1 is SNHLY, CDR2 FYNNEI. In nucleotides, the CDR3 is TGTGCCAGCAGACTACGGGACCCACCGTACAATGAGCAGTTCTTC. Protein: CASRLRDPPYNEQFF. Using reference TRBV2 and TRBJ2-1 for the parts outside the CDR3, the full variable domain is EPEVTQTPSHQVTQMGQEVILRCVPISNHLYFYWYRQILGQKVEFLVSFYNNEISEKSEIFDDQFSVERPDGSNFTLKIRSTKLEDSAMYFCASRLRDPPYNEQFFGPGTRLTVL.

This clonotype was counted a few times. This chain joins TRBV5-6 and TRBJ2-7, with D perhaps matching TRBD2 (6 bases). In germline, CDR1 is SGHDT, CDR2 YYEEEE. The V gene lost 5 bases and the J gene lost 0 bases, with 15 bases spanning the gap. The CDR3 covers 15 residues. CDR3 sequence (DNA): TGTGCCAGCAGGAATACCGGGAGATCCTCCTACGAGCAGTACTTC. It encodes CASRNTGRSSYEQYF.

The chain uses TRBV6-5 and TRBJ2-7; no reliable D call. The germline V gene has CDR1 MNHEY and CDR2 SVGAGI. The germline V and J ends were trimmed by 6 bases and 0 bases, with 15 bases remaining between them. The CDR3 totals 15 residues. The CDR3 sequence is CASRPYSRLSYEQYF. DNA for the CDR3: TGTGCCAGCAGGCCTTACAGCAGACTCTCCTACGAGCAGTACTTC.

The rearrangement links TRBV27 to TRBJ2-5; the D gene could be TRBD1 or TRBD2 (5 bases each). From germline, CDR1 is MNHEY and CDR2 SMNVEV (reference sequence). V was clipped by 5 bases and J by 5 bases, with 15 bases between them. CDR3 length: 14 amino acids. This CDR3 reads CASSEGTFGETQYF. CDR3 DNA: TGTGCCAGCAGTGAAGGGACCTTCGGGGAGACCCAGTACTTC.

V usage is TRBV15 and J usage is TRBJ2-1; D possibly corresponds to TRBD2 (7 bases). This CDR3 contains 17 residues. The V end lost 3 bases, the J end lost 2 bases, and 17 bases lay between the germline ends. Germline values: CDR1 LNHNV, CDR2 YYDKDF (reference sequence). In nucleotides, the CDR3 is TGTGCCACCAGCAGGGCTGGGGGCGGGAGCACCTACAATGAGCAGTTCTTC. Translation gives CATSRAGGGSTYNEQFF. The variable domain in full, completed from reference TRBV15 and TRBJ2-1, reads DAMVIQNPRYQVTQFGKPVTLSCSQTLNHNVMYWYQQKSSQAPKLLFHYYDKDFNNEADTPDNFQSRRPNTSFCFLDIRSPGLGDTAMYLCATSRAGGGSTYNEQFFGPGTRLTVL.

DNA of the CDR3: TGCGCCAGCAGCTTGGGGCAGGAGCCCAACGAGCAGTACTTC. Translating gives CASSLGQEPNEQYF. The chain links TRBV5-1 to TRBJ2-7; D is undetermined. Per the germline V gene, CDR1 is SGHRS and CDR2 is YFSETQ. V gave up 0 bases and J gave up 5 bases, with 12 bases separating them. This CDR3 is 14 amino acids long. Complete variable domain (other parts from reference TRBV5-1 and TRBJ2-7): KAGVTQTPRYLIKTRGQQVTLSCSPISGHRSVSWYQQTPGQGLQFLFEYFSETQRNKGNFPGRFSGRQFSNSRSEMNVSTLELGDSALYLCASSLGQEPNEQYFGPGTRLTVT.

This clonotype was picked up many times. The V call is TRBV7-9, the J call TRBJ2-1, with D unclear. The V gene lost 5 bases and the J gene lost 3 bases, with 11 bases spanning the gap. The CDR3 extends over 14 amino acids. From germline, CDR1 is SEHNR and CDR2 FQNEAQ (reference sequence). The DNA for the CDR3 is TGTGCCAGCAGCGCCCCAATCGGCTACAATGAGCAGTTCTTC. Protein product: CASSAPIGYNEQFF.

This clonotype showed up just a few times. The chain couples TRBV5-1 to TRBJ2-5; 10 bases line up with TRBD1. The germline V gene encodes CDR1 SGHRS and CDR2 YFSETQ. CDR3 length: 15 amino acids. Losses at the gene ends were 4 bases for V and 3 bases for J; bases not matched to a gene: 6. The CDR3 here is CASSTDGTGEETQYF. CDR3 nucleotides: TGCGCCAGCAGCACGGACGGGACAGGGGAAGAGACCCAGTACTTC.

The chain recombines TRBV5-1 with TRBJ2-1; TRBD2 matches 11 bases. The CDR3 sequence is 16 residues long. The ends lost 0 bases at V and 2 bases at J; junction bases unmatched: 1. Looked up from germline, CDR1 is SGHRS and CDR2 is YFSETQ. CDR3: CASSLASGGPYNEQFF. The CDR3 DNA sequence: TGCGCCAGCAGCTTGGCTAGCGGGGGGCCCTACAATGAGCAGTTCTTC.

The chain couples TRBV20-1 to TRBJ2-3; 12 bases are a match to TRBD2. Per germline, CDR1 DFQATT and CDR2 SNEGSKA (reference sequence). V shed 3 bases and J 7 bases; nucleotides not matched to a gene: 11. The CDR3 has 16 amino acids. The CDR3 bases are TGCAGTGCTAGGGAGACTAGCGGGGGATCATTGTATACGCAGTATTTT. Translation gives CSARETSGGSLYTQYF.

The chain is built from TRBV12-3 or TRBV12-4 and TRBJ1-2, with D possibly TRBD1 on 6 matching bases. V gave up 2 bases and J gave up 8 bases, with 18 bases separating them. This CDR3 has 15 residues. The CDR3 nucleotides read TGTGCCAGCAGTTTAATGTGGCGGGGGGCGCTAGGCTACACCTTC. The encoded protein is CASSLMWRGALGYTF.

The sample holds a few counts of this clonotype. This chain links TRBV4-1 with TRBJ1-1; 8 positions match TRBD1. Germline-derived CDR1 and CDR2 are MGHRA and YSYEKL. The CDR3 is made up of 15 amino acids. Trimming removed 4 bases from V and 4 bases from J; junction bases left unmatched: 8. The CDR3 coding sequence is TGCGCCAGCAGCCGCCTAACAGGGGGAGGCACTGAAGCTTTCTTT. It codes for CASSRLTGGGTEAFF.

This clonotype was found a few times. V gene TRBV2 combines with J gene TRBJ1-4; D not resolved. Trimming shortened V by 4 bases and J by 14 bases, and 26 bases separated the two germline ends. The CDR3 has 16 amino acids. Germline CDR1 reads SNHLY; CDR2 reads FYNNEI. CDR3 amino acids: CASSGSGAQLRVGLFF. For the CDR3, the DNA is TGTGCCAGCAGTGGTTCGGGCGCCCAACTTAGGGTCGGCCTGTTTTTT.

The table lists this clonotype with a few counts. V and J are TRBV19 and TRBJ1-5; D might be TRBD1 (5 bases). The V end was cut by 5 bases, the J end by 3 bases, with 14 bases between. CDR1 is LNHDA, CDR2 SQIVND, per germline (reference sequence). The CDR3 consists of 15 residues. Here the CDR3 reads CASSPQGTINQPQHF. CDR3 nucleotide sequence: TGTGCCAGTAGTCCGCAGGGTACAATCAATCAGCCCCAGCATTTT.

The chain combines TRBV20-1 with TRBJ2-7, with D unclear. This CDR3 has 9 residues. The germline gives CDR1 DFQATT, CDR2 SNEGSKA (reference sequence). The V end lost 7 bases, the J end lost 0 bases, and 1 base lay between the germline ends. CDR3 coding DNA: TGCAGTGGCTCCTACGAGCAGTACTTC. It yields the protein CSGSYEQYF.

This clonotype was detected only a few times. The chain carries TRBV6-2 or TRBV6-3 and TRBJ2-6, with 7 bases lining up with TRBD2. This CDR3 has 15 amino acids. CDR1 is MNHEY, CDR2 SVGEGT, per germline. Unmatched junction bases numbered 6, after V lost 6 bases and J lost 4 bases. CDR3 in DNA: TGTGCCAGCAGGGAGGGACTACTAGGGGCCAACGTCCTGACTTTC. This sequence encodes CASREGLLGANVLTF.

The CDR3 coding sequence is TGTGCCAGCAGCGTCGGGAGGGATGAGCAGTTCTTC. This gives the protein CASSVGRDEQFF. This chain links TRBV9 with TRBJ2-1; 8 nucleotides line up with TRBD2. CDR3 length: 12 residues. CDR1 and CDR2 from the germline V gene are SGDLS and YYNGEE. Trimming took 2 bases from V and 8 from J; bases not matched to a gene: 0.

This clonotype was observed a few times. The chain combines TRBV13 with TRBJ1-2; 7 nucleotides line up with TRBD1. The CDR3 has 13 residues. Germline assignment: CDR1 PRHDT and CDR2 FYEKMQ (reference sequence). V was pared by 5 bases and J by 8 bases, with 8 bases of the junction left unmatched. CDR3 nucleotide sequence: TGTGCCAGCAGCAGCCGGGACAGCCTAGGCTACACCTTC. As protein: CASSSRDSLGYTF.

CDR3 sequence: CASSSGQGAYYETQYF. The CDR3 DNA is TGTGCCAGCAGCTCCGGACAGGGGGCGTATTATGAGACCCAGTACTTC. The chain recombines TRBV7-6 with TRBJ2-5; 11 bases are shared with TRBD1. The CDR3 spans 16 residues. V dropped 4 bases and J dropped 5; count of bases not matched to a gene: 9. Looked up from germline, CDR1 is SGHVS and CDR2 is FNYEAQ.

This clonotype was counted between two and nine times. The chain recombines TRBV6-5 with TRBJ2-7; no definite D call. The germline CDR1 and CDR2 sequences are MNHEY and SVGAGI. Trimming shortened V by 2 bases and J by 2 bases, and 13 bases separated the two germline ends. The CDR3 contains 15 residues. CDR3 coding DNA: TGTGCCAGCAGTTACCCTTCCGACGGCACCTACGAGCAGTACTTC. It translates to CASSYPSDGTYEQYF.